Each of the 16 T cell receptor beta chains below was sequenced from the same sample in a study of T cell responses to AZD1222 COVID-19 vaccine. TCRdb's table, derived via immunoSEQ multiplex PCR, lists solely in-frame clones and lacks some. The repertoire includes 150,000 to 200,000 clones, roughly 92% of them detected once, and roughly a tenth sits in the top ten. The input for sequencing was peripheral blood, taken on day 0 of AZD1222 vaccination. These receptors all stem from an adult in good health.

The chain has TRBV5-8 and TRBJ1-4; D is undetermined. Germline lookup yields CDR1 SGHTS and CDR2 YDEGEE. V was pared by 0 bases and J by 1 base, with 7 bases between. The CDR3 totals 15 residues. CDR3 protein: CASSLDLLTNEKLFF. The CDR3 DNA sequence: TGTGCCAGCAGCTTGGATCTATTAACTAATGAAAAACTGTTTTTT.

V gene TRBV2 combines with J gene TRBJ1-2, with 9 positions matching TRBD1. CDR1 is SNHLY and CDR2 is FYNNEI in the germline V gene. CDR3 length: 13 residues. The V and J ends lost 8 bases and 8 bases, in that order; junction bases with no gene match: 9. CDR3 in DNA: TGTGCCAGCTCGCTGGGACAGGGAGGGGGCTACACCTTC. This codes for CASSLGQGGGYTF.

V and J are TRBV15 and TRBJ1-2; a possible D gene is TRBD1 (5 bases). Trimming left V 1 base short and J 2 bases short, with 17 bases between. Germline lookup yields CDR1 LNHNV and CDR2 YYDKDF (reference sequence). This CDR3 is 17 amino acids long. CDR3 nucleotides: TGTGCCACCAGCAGAGCCGTTGGGACCTTCCGAAACTATGGCTACACCTTC. Protein product: CATSRAVGTFRNYGYTF.

The V and J genes are TRBV7-8 and TRBJ1-5; tentative D call: TRBD1 (5 bases). Deletions cut 4 bases from V and 3 bases from J, with 7 bases between. CDR3 length: 13 residues. The germline V gene has CDR1 SGHVS and CDR2 FQNEAQ. The CDR3 nucleotides read TGTGCCAGCAGCTGGACACCCAATCAGCCCCAGCATTTT. Amino acids: CASSWTPNQPQHF.

CDR3 nucleotides: TGTGCCAGCAGTCCGTCAGTTATTTATAACTATGGCTACACCTTC. Translating it yields CASSPSVIYNYGYTF. The chain recombines TRBV6-5 with TRBJ1-2; D unclear. Germline V lookup: CDR1 MNHEY, CDR2 SVGAGI. V gave up 5 bases and J gave up 1 base, with 14 bases separating them. CDR3 length: 15 residues.

The table lists this clone with a count of one. This rearrangement joins TRBV27 to TRBJ1-4; D gene ambiguous. Trimming took off 6 bases at V and 4 bases at J, with 6 bases between the two ends. This CDR3 region has 12 residues. CDR1 and CDR2 (germline): MNHEY, SMNVEV (reference sequence). The CDR3 coding sequence is TGTGCCAGCAGATCCCTTAATGAAAAACTGTTTTTT. This codes for CASRSLNEKLFF.

The chain uses TRBV18 and TRBJ1-1, with D hard to call. Per the germline V gene, CDR1 is KGHSH and CDR2 is LQKENI. Trimming left V 1 base short and J 5 bases short, with 14 bases between. The CDR3 extends over 15 amino acids. CDR3 nucleotides: TGTGCCAGCTCACCACAACCCGAACAGAGAACTGAAGCTTTCTTT. Amino acid sequence: CASSPQPEQRTEAFF.

V gene TRBV3-1 (or the pseudogene TRBV3-2) combines with J gene TRBJ1-1, with unresolved D. From germline, CDR1 is LGHDT and CDR2 YNNKEL (reference sequence). This CDR3 comprises 11 residues. V was pared by 5 bases and J by 5 bases, with 6 bases between. The CDR3 region has the DNA TGTGCCAGCAGCACTCGGACTGAAGCTTTCTTT. Its protein product is CASSTRTEAFF.

The V gene is TRBV28, the J gene TRBJ1-2; 9 bases map to TRBD1. Germline values: CDR1 MDHEN, CDR2 SYDVKM. Trimming at V came to 9 bases and at J to 7 bases, leaving 15 bases not matched to a gene. This CDR3 comprises 15 residues. In DNA, the CDR3 is TGTGCCAGTCTCGGAGCGGGACAGGGCCTCTTTGGCTACACCTTC. Protein product: CASLGAGQGLFGYTF.

The rearrangement joins TRBV5-1 to TRBJ2-1, with 9 bases matching TRBD1. This CDR3 comprises 14 residues. Germline trimming cut 4 bases from V and 6 bases from J; bases unmatched to any gene: 5. The germline V gene encodes CDR1 SGHRS and CDR2 YFSETQ. The CDR3 sequence is CASSQGQGVNEQFF. CDR3 nucleotide sequence: TGCGCCAGCAGCCAGGGACAGGGCGTCAATGAGCAGTTCTTC. The entire variable domain, with the rest obtained from reference TRBV5-1 and TRBJ2-1, is as follows: KAGVTQTPRYLIKTRGQQVTLSCSPISGHRSVSWYQQTPGQGLQFLFEYFSETQRNKGNFPGRFSGRQFSNSRSEMNVSTLELGDSALYLCASSQGQGVNEQFFGPGTRLTVL.

The gene calls are TRBV5-1 and TRBJ2-3, with D possibly TRBD2 on 6 matching bases. The V end was cut by 4 bases, the J end by 2 bases, with 11 bases between. The CDR3 is 14 residues long. The germline CDR1 and CDR2 sequences are SGHRS and YFSETQ. The CDR3 nucleotides are TGCGCCAGCAGCAACGGGGGTTACACAGATACGCAGTATTTT. Amino acid sequence: CASSNGGYTDTQYF. Using reference TRBV5-1 and TRBJ2-3 for the parts outside the CDR3, the full variable domain is KAGVTQTPRYLIKTRGQQVTLSCSPISGHRSVSWYQQTPGQGLQFLFEYFSETQRNKGNFPGRFSGRQFSNSRSEMNVSTLELGDSALYLCASSNGGYTDTQYFGPGTRLTVL.

The chain combines TRBV11-2 with TRBJ1-6, with D hard to call. The CDR3 extends over 13 amino acids. Germline lookup yields CDR1 SGHAT and CDR2 FQNNGV. Deletions cut 5 bases from V and 7 bases from J, with 9 bases between. The CDR3 DNA follows: TGTGCCAGCAGCCCCTCACAGAATTCACCCCTCCACTTT. Amino acids: CASSPSQNSPLHF. Variable domain in full (rest from reference TRBV11-2 and TRBJ1-6): EAGVAQSPRYKIIEKRQSVAFWCNPISGHATLYWYQQILGQGPKLLIQFQNNGVVDDSQLPKDRFSAERLKGVDSTLKIQPAKLEDSAVYLCASSPSQNSPLHFGNGTRLTVT.

The genes are TRBV28 and TRBJ1-5; D possibly corresponds to TRBD1 (5 bases). This CDR3 has 16 residues. V was cut by 5 bases and J by 4 bases, with 18 bases left in between. The germline gives CDR1 MDHEN, CDR2 SYDVKM. As DNA, the CDR3 is TGTGCCAGCAGTCCGATGAGGGGCGGGGATAATCAGCCCCAGCATTTT. It is translated as CASSPMRGGDNQPQHF. Drawing the rest from reference TRBV28 and TRBJ1-5, the complete variable domain is DVKVTQSSRYLVKRTGEKVFLECVQDMDHENMFWYRQDPGLGLRLIYFSYDVKMKEKGDIPEGYSVSREKKERFSLILESASTNQTSMYLCASSPMRGGDNQPQHFGDGTRLSIL.

This sequence joins TRBV11-2 and TRBJ2-1; 10 positions agree with TRBD1. CDR3 size: 15 residues. V gave up 5 bases and J gave up 4 bases; unmatched junction bases: 5. CDR1 SGHAT and CDR2 FQNNGV come from the germline V gene. The CDR3 coding sequence is TGTGCCAGCAGCAACCGGGACAGGGGATACAATGAGCAGTTCTTC. Amino acids: CASSNRDRGYNEQFF.

CDR3 bases: TGTGCCAGCAGTGATGGGCATAGCTCTGGAAACACCATATATTTT. Residues: CASSDGHSSGNTIYF. The genes are TRBV6-1 and TRBJ1-3, with D uncertain. The V end was cut by 3 bases, the J end by 0 bases, with 9 bases between. This CDR3 is built from 15 residues. Germline CDR1 and CDR2: MNHNS and SASEGT.

CDR3 nucleotide sequence: TGTGCCAGCAGTTACGGGGGAGGTGGAAACACCATATATTTT. It encodes CASSYGGGGNTIYF. This chain joins TRBV6-5 and TRBJ1-3, with D perhaps TRBD1 (5 bases). This CDR3 is 14 amino acids long. Trimming removed 2 bases from V and 3 bases from J, with 8 bases in between. The germline CDR1 and CDR2 sequences are MNHEY and SVGAGI.